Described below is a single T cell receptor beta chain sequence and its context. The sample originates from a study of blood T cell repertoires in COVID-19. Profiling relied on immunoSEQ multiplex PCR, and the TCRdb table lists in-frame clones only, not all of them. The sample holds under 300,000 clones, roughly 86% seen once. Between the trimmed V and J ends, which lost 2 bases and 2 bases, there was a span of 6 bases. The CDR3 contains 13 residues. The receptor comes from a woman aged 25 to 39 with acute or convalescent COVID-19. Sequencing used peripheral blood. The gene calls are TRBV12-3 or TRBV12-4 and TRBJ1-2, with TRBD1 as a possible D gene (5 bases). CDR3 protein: CASSLKGNYGYTF. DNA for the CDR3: TGTGCCAGCAGTTTAAAGGGGAACTATGGCTACACCTTC.